This T cell receptor beta chain was retrieved from a study of Graves' ophthalmopathy and Graves' hyperthyroidism. Study findings and constraints: The model forecast ophthalmopathy progression, reaching roughly 70% sensitivity and 72% to 80% specificity. Detected in blood as well were most expanded thyroid clonotypes with frequency above 0.001. Cross-validated, the 13-signature model showed 87.88%/81.08% sensitivity/specificity, and 80%/75% in the test set.

Diagnosis was based on clinical symptoms, serum thyroxine, TRAb, thyroid ultrasound and orbital computed tomography. This clonotype was counted many times. Its antigen is not identified. Trimming removed 5 bases at V and 5 bases at J, with 15 bases between. Looked up from germline, CDR1 is SEHNR and CDR2 is FQNEAQ (reference sequence). The CDR3 totals 14 residues. Amplified TCR beta CDR3 regions were obtained using RNA transcripts as template. First-round RT-PCR relied on HTBI primers, and a second-round multiplex PCR came next. One entry per CDR3 protein results from TCRdb running MiXCR on the multiplex PCR reads. The data show 650,000 to 900,000 distinct CDR3 sequences, approximately 40% seen once.

The chain has TRBV7-9 and TRBJ1-1; D gene uncertain. The sequence derives from an adult man with Graves' ophthalmopathy. The specimen sequenced was peripheral blood. The CDR3 bases are TGTGCCAGCAGCGACTCGGGGAGTAGGACTGAAGCTTTCTTT. This sequence encodes CASSDSGSRTEAFF.